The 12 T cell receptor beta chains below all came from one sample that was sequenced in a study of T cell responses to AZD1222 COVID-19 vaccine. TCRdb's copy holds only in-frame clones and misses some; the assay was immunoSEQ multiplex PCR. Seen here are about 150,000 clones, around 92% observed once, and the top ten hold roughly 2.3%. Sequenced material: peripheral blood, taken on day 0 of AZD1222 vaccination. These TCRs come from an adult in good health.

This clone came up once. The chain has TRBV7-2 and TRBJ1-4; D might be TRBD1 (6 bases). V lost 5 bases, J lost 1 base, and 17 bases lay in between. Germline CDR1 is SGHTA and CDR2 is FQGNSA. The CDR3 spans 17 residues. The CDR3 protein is CASSNRRGGRTNEKLFF. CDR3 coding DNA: TGTGCCAGCAGCAACCGGAGAGGGGGGAGAACTAATGAAAAACTGTTTTTT.

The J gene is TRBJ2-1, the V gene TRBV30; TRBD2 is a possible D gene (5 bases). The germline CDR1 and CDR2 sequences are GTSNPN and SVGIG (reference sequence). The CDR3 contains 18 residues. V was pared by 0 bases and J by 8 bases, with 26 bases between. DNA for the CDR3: TGTGCCTGGAGTGTTGCCGGAGGTGGGCTAGCCATAGCTCATGAGCAGTTCTTC. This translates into CAWSVAGGGLAIAHEQFF.

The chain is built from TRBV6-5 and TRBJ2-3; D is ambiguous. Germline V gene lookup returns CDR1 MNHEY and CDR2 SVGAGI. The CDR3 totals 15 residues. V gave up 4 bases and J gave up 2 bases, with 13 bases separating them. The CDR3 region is CASSLRWRSTDTQYF. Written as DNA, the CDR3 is TGTGCCAGCAGTTTACGGTGGAGATCCACAGATACGCAGTATTTT.

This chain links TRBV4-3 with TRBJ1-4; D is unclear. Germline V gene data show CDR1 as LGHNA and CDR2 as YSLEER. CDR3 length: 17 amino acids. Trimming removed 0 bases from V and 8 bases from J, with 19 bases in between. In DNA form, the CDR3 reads TGCGCCAGCAGCCAAGATCTAATACTCCCAGCGGAGGAAAAACTGTTTTTT. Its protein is CASSQDLILPAEEKLFF.

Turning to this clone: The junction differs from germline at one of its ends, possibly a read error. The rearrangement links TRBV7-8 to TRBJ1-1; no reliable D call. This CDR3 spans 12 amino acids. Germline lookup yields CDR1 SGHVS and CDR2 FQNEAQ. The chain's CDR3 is CASRRVNTEAFF. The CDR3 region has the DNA TGTGCTAGCAGACGGGTAAACACTGAAGCTTTCTTT.

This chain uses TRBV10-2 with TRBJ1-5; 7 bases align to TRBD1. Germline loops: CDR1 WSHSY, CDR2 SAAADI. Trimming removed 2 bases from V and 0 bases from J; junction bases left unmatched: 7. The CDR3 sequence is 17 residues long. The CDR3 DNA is TGCGCCAGCAGTGAGATTTGGGACAGACTTAGCAATCAGCCCCAGCATTTT. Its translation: CASSEIWDRLSNQPQHF.

CDR3 sequence reads: CASSLLDRARYNEQFF. The CDR3 coding sequence is TGTGCCAGCAGTCTTCTAGACAGGGCCCGCTACAATGAGCAGTTCTTC. The chain is built from TRBV27 and TRBJ2-1, with 7 bases aligning to TRBD1. Germline CDR1 reads MNHEY; CDR2 reads SMNVEV (reference sequence). The CDR3 has 16 amino acids. V dropped 5 bases and J dropped 3; count of bases not matched to a gene: 10.

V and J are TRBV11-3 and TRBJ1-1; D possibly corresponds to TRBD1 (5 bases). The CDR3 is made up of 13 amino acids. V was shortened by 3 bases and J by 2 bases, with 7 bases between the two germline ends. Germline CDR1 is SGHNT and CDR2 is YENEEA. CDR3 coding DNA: TGTGCCAGCAGCTTCCGGACAAACACTGAAGCTTTCTTT. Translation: CASSFRTNTEAFF.

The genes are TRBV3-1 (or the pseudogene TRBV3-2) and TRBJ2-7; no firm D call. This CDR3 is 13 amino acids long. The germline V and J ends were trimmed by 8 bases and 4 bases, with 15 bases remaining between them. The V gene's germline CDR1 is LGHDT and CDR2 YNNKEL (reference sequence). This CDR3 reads CASGPLGLYEQYF. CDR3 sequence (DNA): TGTGCCAGCGGTCCCCTGGGGTTGTACGAGCAGTACTTC.

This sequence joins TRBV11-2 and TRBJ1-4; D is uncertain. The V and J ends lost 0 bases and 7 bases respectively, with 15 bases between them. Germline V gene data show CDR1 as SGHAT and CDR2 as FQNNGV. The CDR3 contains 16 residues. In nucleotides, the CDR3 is TGTGCCAGCAGCTTAGATACTGGGTGGCGGGGTGAAAAACTGTTTTTT. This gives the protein CASSLDTGWRGEKLFF.

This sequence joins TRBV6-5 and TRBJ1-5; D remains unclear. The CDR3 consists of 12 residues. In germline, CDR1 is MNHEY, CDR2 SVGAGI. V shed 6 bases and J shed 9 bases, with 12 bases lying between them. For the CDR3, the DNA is TGTGCCAGCAGCCCCGGACGTGGGCCCCAGCATTTT. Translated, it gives CASSPGRGPQHF.

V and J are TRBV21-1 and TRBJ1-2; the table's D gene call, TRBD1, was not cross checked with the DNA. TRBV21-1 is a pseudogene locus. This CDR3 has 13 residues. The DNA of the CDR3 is TGTGCCAGCAGCAAAGCGGGACATGATGGCTACACCTTC. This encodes CASSKAGHDGYTF.